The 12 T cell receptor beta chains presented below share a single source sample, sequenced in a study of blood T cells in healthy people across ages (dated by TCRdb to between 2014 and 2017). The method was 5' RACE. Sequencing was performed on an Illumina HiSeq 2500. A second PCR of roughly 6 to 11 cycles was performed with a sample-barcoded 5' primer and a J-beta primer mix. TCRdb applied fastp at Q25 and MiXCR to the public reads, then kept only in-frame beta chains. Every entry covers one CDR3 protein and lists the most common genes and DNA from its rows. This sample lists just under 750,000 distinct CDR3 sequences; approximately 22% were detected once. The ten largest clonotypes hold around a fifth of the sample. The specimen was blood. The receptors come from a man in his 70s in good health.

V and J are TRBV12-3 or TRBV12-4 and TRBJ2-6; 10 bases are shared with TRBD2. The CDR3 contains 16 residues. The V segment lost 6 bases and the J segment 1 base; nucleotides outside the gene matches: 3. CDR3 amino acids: CASRAGGLSGANVLTF. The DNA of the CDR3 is TGTGCCAGCAGAGCGGGGGGGCTATCTGGGGCCAACGTCCTGACTTTC.

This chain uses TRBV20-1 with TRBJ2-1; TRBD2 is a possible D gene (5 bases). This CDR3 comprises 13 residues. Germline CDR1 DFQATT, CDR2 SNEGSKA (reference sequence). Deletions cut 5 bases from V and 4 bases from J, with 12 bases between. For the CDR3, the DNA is TGCAGTGCTCCCTCCGGACTGTACAATGAGCAGTTCTTC. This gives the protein CSAPSGLYNEQFF.

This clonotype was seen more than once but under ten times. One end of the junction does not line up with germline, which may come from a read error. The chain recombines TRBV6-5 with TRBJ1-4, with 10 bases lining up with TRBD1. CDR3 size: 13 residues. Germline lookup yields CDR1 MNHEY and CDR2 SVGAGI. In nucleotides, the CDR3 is TGCGCCAGCAAGGGACAGGGGCTGGAAAAACTGTTTTTT. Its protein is CASKGQGLEKLFF.

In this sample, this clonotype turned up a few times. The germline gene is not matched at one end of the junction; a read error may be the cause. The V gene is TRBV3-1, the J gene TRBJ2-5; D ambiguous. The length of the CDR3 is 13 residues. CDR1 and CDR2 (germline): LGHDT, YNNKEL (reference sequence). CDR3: CASSQVSLPMPVF. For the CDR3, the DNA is TGTGCCAGCAGCCAAGTGTCCTTACCCATGCCCGTTTTC.

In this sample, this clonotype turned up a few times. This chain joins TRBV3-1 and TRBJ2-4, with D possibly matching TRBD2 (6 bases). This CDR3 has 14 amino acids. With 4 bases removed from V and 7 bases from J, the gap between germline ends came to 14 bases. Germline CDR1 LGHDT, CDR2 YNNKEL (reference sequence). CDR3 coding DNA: TGTGCCAGCAGCCGCGCGGGATTGCGGAACATTCAGTACTTC. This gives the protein CASSRAGLRNIQYF.

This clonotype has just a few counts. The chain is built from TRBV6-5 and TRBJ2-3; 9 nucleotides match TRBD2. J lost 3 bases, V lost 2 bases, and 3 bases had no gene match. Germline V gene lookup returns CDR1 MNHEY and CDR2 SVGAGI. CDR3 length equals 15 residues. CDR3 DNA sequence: TGTGCCAGCAGTTACGCGGGGGGGCCAACAGATACGCAGTATTTT. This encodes CASSYAGGPTDTQYF.

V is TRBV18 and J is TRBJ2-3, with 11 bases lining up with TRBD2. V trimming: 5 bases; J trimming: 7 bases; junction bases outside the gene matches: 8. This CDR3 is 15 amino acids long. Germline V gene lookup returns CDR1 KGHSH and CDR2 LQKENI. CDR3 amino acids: CASSDSGTSGYTQYF. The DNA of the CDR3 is TGTGCCAGCTCAGACTCCGGGACTAGCGGTTATACGCAGTATTTT.

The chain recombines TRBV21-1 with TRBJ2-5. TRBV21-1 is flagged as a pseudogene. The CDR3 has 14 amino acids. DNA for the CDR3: TGTGCCAGCAGCCAACTAAAGGAATCGGAGACCCAGTACTTC. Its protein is CASSQLKESETQYF.

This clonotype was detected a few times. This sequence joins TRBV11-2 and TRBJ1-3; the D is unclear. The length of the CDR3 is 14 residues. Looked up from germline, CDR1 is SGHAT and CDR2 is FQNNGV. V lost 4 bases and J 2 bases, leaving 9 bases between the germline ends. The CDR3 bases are TGTGCCAGCAGCTCGTACCGCGCTGGAAACACCATATATTTT. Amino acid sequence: CASSSYRAGNTIYF.

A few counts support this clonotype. The CDR3 coding sequence is TGTGCCTGGAGTGTACGGGACAGGGGCGGCTATGGCTACACCTTC. It translates to CAWSVRDRGGYGYTF. V usage is TRBV30 and J usage is TRBJ1-2, with 10 bases lining up with TRBD1. Germline V gene sequence: CDR1 GTSNPN, CDR2 SVGIG (reference sequence). The length of the CDR3 is 15 residues. V dropped 0 bases and J dropped 4; count of bases not matched to a gene: 5. The whole variable domain, filled in from reference TRBV30 and TRBJ1-2, reads SQTIHQWPATLVQPVGSPLSLECTVEGTSNPNLYWYRQAAGRGLQLLFYSVGIGQISSEVPQNLSASRPQDRQFILSSKKLLLSDSGFYLCAWSVRDRGGYGYTFGSGTRLTVV.

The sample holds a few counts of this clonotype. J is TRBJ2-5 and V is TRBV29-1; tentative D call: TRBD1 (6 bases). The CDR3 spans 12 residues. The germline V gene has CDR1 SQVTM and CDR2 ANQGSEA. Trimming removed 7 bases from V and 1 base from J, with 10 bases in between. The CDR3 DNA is TGCAGCGCCTCGGACAGCCAAGAGACCCAGTACTTC. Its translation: CSASDSQETQYF.

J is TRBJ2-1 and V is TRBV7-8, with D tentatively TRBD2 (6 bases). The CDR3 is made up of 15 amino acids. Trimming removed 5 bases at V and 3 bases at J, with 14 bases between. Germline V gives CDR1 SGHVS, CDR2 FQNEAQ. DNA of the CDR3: TGTGCCAGCAGCCACCCTGGGGGGTTCTACAATGAGCAGTTCTTC. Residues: CASSHPGGFYNEQFF.